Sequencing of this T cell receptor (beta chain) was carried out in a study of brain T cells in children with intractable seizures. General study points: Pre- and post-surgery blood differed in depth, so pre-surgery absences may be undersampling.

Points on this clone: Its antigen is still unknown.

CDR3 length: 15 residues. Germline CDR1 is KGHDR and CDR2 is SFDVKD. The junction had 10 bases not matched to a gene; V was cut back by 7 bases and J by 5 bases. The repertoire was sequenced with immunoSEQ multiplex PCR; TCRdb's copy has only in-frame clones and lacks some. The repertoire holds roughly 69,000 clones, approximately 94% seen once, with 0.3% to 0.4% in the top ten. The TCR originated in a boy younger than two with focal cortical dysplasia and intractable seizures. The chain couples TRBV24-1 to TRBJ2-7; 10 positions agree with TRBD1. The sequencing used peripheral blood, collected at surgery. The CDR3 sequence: CATSLTGGKGHEQYF. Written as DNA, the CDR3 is TGTGCCACCAGCCTGACAGGGGGCAAGGGCCACGAGCAGTACTTC.